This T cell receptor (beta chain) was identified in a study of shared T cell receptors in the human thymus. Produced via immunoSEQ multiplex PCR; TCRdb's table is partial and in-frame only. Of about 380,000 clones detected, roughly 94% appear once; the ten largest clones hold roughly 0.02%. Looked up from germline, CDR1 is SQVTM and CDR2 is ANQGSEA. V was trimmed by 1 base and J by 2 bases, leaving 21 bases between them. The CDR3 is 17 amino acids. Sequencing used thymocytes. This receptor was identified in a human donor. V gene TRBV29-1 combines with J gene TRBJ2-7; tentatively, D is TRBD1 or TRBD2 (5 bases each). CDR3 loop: CSVEARTPGRNAYEQYF. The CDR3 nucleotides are TGCAGCGTTGAAGCTAGGACACCGGGACGCAACGCCTACGAGCAGTACTTC.